This T cell receptor beta chain originates from a study of molecular identifiers for immune sequencing clone quantification. V was cut by 5 bases and J by 6 bases, with 10 bases left in between. Germline CDR1 and CDR2: SEHNR and FQNEAQ (reference sequence). The CDR3 is 12 amino acids. A few counts support this clonotype. TCRdb itself ran the PCR reads through MiXCR, one entry per CDR3 protein. This table has a few hundred thousand distinct CDR3 sequences, roughly 23% appearing once. The clonotype comes from a human donor in good health. Some libraries in this study had Jurkat cell RNA spiked in. J is TRBJ1-2 and V is TRBV7-9; D possibly corresponds to TRBD1 (5 bases). The sequenced material came from naive CD8+ T cells from blood, with Jurkat cell RNA spiked in. Subset of the sample: FACS-sorted CD8+CD4-CCR7+CD45RA+ naive T cells. CDR3 sequence (DNA): TGTGCCAGCAGCCTCCCGGGGGATGGCTACACCTTC. Translation gives CASSLPGDGYTF. The full variable domain, its missing parts supplied by reference TRBV7-9 and TRBJ1-2, is DTGVSQNPRHKITKRGQNVTFRCDPISEHNRLYWYRQTLGQGPEFLTYFQNEAQLEKSRLLSDRFSAERPKGSFSTLEIQRTEQGDSAMYLCASSLPGDGYTFGSGTRLTVV.